This TCR beta chain comes out of a study of T cell responses to AZD1222 COVID-19 vaccine. Note on this clone: The antigen remains unidentified.

Overall study results and limits: Increased Spike-specific TCR breadth and depth were observed after two AZD1222 doses.

This CDR3 is built from 17 residues. Trimming stripped 6 bases from V and 0 bases from J, with 17 bases between. The germline gives CDR1 MNHEY, CDR2 SMNVEV (reference sequence). Profiling relied on immunoSEQ multiplex PCR, and the TCRdb table lists in-frame clones only, not all of them. The sample yields some 36,000 clones, about 88% seen once. This chain uses TRBV27 with TRBJ2-2, with D perhaps TRBD2 (5 bases). The sequence came from an adult in good health. This material consisted of peripheral blood, taken on day 0 of AZD1222 vaccination. As DNA, the CDR3 is TGTGCCAGCAGGACCTATGGGCGGACTGCGAACACCGGGGAGCTGTTTTTT. Encoded protein: CASRTYGRTANTGELFF.